The 17 T cell receptor beta chains below were found in one sample sequenced in a study of T cells after yellow fever vaccination. TCRdb re-called the 5' RACE reads with MiXCR, one entry per CDR3 protein. The repertoire holds 240,000 or so distinct CDR3 sequences, with 6.9% as singletons. The sample in question was CD4+ T cells sorted from PBMCs, obtained 15 days after the yellow fever booster vaccination. These TCRs come from a man aged 25-45 years who received the YFV17D yellow fever vaccine.

This clonotype was detected ten times or more. The J gene is TRBJ2-5, the V gene TRBV29-1; 11 bases are shared with TRBD1. The CDR3 has 15 residues. The trim removed 6 bases at V and 7 bases at J, leaving 13 bases unmatched. From germline, CDR1 is SQVTM and CDR2 ANQGSEA. CDR3 sequence: CSVTAWTGGEATQYF. The CDR3 DNA is TGCAGCGTGACGGCATGGACAGGGGGCGAGGCGACCCAGTACTTC.

The chain employs TRBV29-1 and TRBJ2-1; 10 bases fit TRBD2. The CDR3 contains 15 residues. CDR1 is SQVTM, CDR2 ANQGSEA, per germline. The V segment lost 6 bases and the J segment 15 bases; nucleotides outside the gene matches: 20. CDR3 in DNA: TGCAGCGTAGTAGGAGACTTCAGCGGGAGGGCCTATCGGTTCTTC. Amino acids: CSVVGDFSGRAYRFF.

At least ten counts were recorded for this clonotype. J is TRBJ2-7 and V is TRBV7-8, with a possible D match to TRBD2 (6 bases). Between the trimmed V and J ends, which lost 8 bases and 11 bases, there was a span of 16 bases. Germline CDR1 SGHVS, CDR2 FQNEAQ. This CDR3 contains 11 residues. In DNA form, the CDR3 reads TGTGCCAGCGCGGGACTCAACAGAGAGTACTTC. Translation gives CASAGLNREYF.

This clonotype was seen repeatedly, ten times or more. V is TRBV7-2 and J is TRBJ1-6, with unresolved D. The germline V and J ends were trimmed by 5 bases and 7 bases, with 9 bases remaining between them. The CDR3 has 13 amino acids. Germline V gives CDR1 SGHTA, CDR2 FQGNSA. The CDR3, as DNA: TGTGCCAGCAGCCAGACATTCAATTCACCCCTCCACTTT. Residues: CASSQTFNSPLHF.

This clonotype came up many times. DNA of the CDR3: TGTGCCAGCAGTGCGGTGCGGGTCACTGAAGCTTTCTTT. It is translated as CASSAVRVTEAFF. The chain recombines TRBV6-1 with TRBJ1-1, with D hard to call. The CDR3 has 13 amino acids. The V and J ends lost 4 bases and 4 bases respectively, with 10 bases between them. Looked up from germline, CDR1 is MNHNS and CDR2 is SASEGT.

This clonotype occurred a few times. The V call is TRBV6-2 or TRBV6-3, the J call TRBJ2-2; 7 bases agree with TRBD1. Germline CDR1 MNHEY, CDR2 SVGEGT. The J segment lost 0 bases and the V segment lost 10 bases, leaving 5 bases of the junction unmatched. The CDR3 contains 14 residues. Here the CDR3 DNA reads TGTGCCATGAGACAGGGACCGAACACCGGGGAGCTGTTTTTT. It translates to CAMRQGPNTGELFF.

Details on this clonotype: A much larger clone lies one base from this, so it may be a read error. The chain uses TRBV4-3 and TRBJ2-7; 11 positions agree with TRBD2. The germline gives CDR1 LGHNA, CDR2 YSLEER. The CDR3 consists of 15 residues. Written as DNA, the CDR3 is TGCTCCAGCAGCCATCGACTAGCGGGGAGCTACGAGCAGTACTTC. Amino acid sequence: CSSSHRLAGSYEQYF.

This clonotype came up a few times. V usage is TRBV5-1 and J usage is TRBJ2-5; D not certain. The length of the CDR3 is 14 residues. CDR1 and CDR2 from the germline V gene are SGHRS and YFSETQ. V was shortened by 4 bases and J by 2 bases, with 12 bases between the two germline ends. The DNA of the CDR3 is TGCGCCAGCAGCCTAGGGTCTCAGCAAGAGACCCAGTACTTC. It is translated as CASSLGSQQETQYF. The full variable domain, rest sourced from reference TRBV5-1 and TRBJ2-5, is KAGVTQTPRYLIKTRGQQVTLSCSPISGHRSVSWYQQTPGQGLQFLFEYFSETQRNKGNFPGRFSGRQFSNSRSEMNVSTLELGDSALYLCASSLGSQQETQYFGPGTRLLVL.

This clonotype was seen only a few times. This chain joins TRBV7-2 and TRBJ2-7; no reliable D call. Trimming pared 2 bases from V and 6 bases from J, leaving 14 bases between. CDR1 and CDR2 from the germline V gene are SGHTA and FQGNSA. CDR3 length: 14 amino acids. CDR3 residues: CASSLQSGPGEQYF. CDR3 sequence (DNA): TGTGCCAGCAGCTTACAATCGGGTCCCGGCGAGCAGTACTTC. Complete variable domain (other parts from reference TRBV7-2 and TRBJ2-7): GAGVSQSPSNKVTEKGKDVELRCDPISGHTALYWYRQSLGQGLEFLIYFQGNSAPDKSGLPSDRFSAERTGGSVSTLTIQRTQQEDSAVYLCASSLQSGPGEQYFGPGTRLTVT.

With respect to this clonotype: Its ends do not fully match the called genes, so a read error is possible. The chain has TRBV28 and TRBJ1-1, with D uncertain. Per the germline V gene, CDR1 is MDHEN and CDR2 is SYDVKM. This CDR3 comprises 13 residues. CDR3 bases: TGTTCCAGCGACGGACCGCTGGGAACTGAAGCTTTCTTT. It codes for CSSDGPLGTEAFF.

Only a few counts were recorded for this clonotype. This rearrangement joins TRBV7-3 to TRBJ2-1; 10 bases agree with TRBD2. With V trimmed by 5 bases and J by 8 bases, 6 bases remained unmatched. This CDR3 spans 14 amino acids. Germline V gene sequence: CDR1 SGHTA, CDR2 FQGTGA. CDR3 amino acids: CASSRLGTSDEQFF. The CDR3 DNA sequence: TGTGCCAGCAGCCGATTGGGGACTAGCGATGAGCAGTTCTTC.

This clonotype was counted many times. This rearrangement joins TRBV11-1 to TRBJ2-2, with TRBD2 matching over 8 bases. The CDR3 length is 18 residues. Germline V lookup: CDR1 SGHAT, CDR2 FQDESV (reference sequence). V gave up 6 bases and J gave up 3 bases; unmatched junction bases: 15. This CDR3 reads CASSSTINLLADTGELFF. CDR3 sequence (DNA): TGTGCCAGCAGTAGCACTATCAATCTACTAGCGGACACCGGGGAGCTGTTTTTT.

The CDR3: CASGKGQLEYGYTF. The DNA for the CDR3 is TGTGCCAGCGGGAAGGGACAGCTGGAGTATGGCTACACCTTC. The V gene is TRBV12-3 or TRBV12-4, the J gene TRBJ1-2, with TRBD1 matching 7 bases. Unmatched junction bases numbered 11, after V lost 8 bases and J lost 5 bases. The CDR3 runs to 14 residues.

This chain links TRBV7-2 with TRBJ2-7, with D possibly matching TRBD2 (5 bases). CDR1 is SGHTA and CDR2 is FQGNSA in the germline V gene. This CDR3 is 14 amino acids long. Trimming took off 5 bases at V and 2 bases at J, with 13 bases between the two ends. The DNA for the CDR3 is TGTGCCAGCAGCCCCCCCGGGATCACCTACGAGCAGTACTTC. It encodes CASSPPGITYEQYF. Full variable domain (rest looked up from reference TRBV7-2 and TRBJ2-7): GAGVSQSPSNKVTEKGKDVELRCDPISGHTALYWYRQSLGQGLEFLIYFQGNSAPDKSGLPSDRFSAERTGGSVSTLTIQRTQQEDSAVYLCASSPPGITYEQYFGPGTRLTVT.

The genes are TRBV5-6 and TRBJ1-5; D is unclear. The CDR3 has 14 amino acids. Trimming took off 1 base at V and 9 bases at J, with 14 bases between the two ends. Germline CDR1 is SGHDT and CDR2 is YYEEEE. CDR3 amino acids: CASSLRTARWPQHF. CDR3 sequence (DNA): TGTGCCAGCAGCTTGAGAACAGCTCGCTGGCCCCAGCATTTT.

The chain has TRBV24-1 and TRBJ2-2; D is uncertain. V was pared by 2 bases and J by 1 base, with 7 bases between. The CDR3 totals 15 residues. Germline-derived CDR1 and CDR2 are KGHDR and SFDVKD. CDR3 DNA: TGTGCCACCAGTGATTACCGGAAGAACACCGGGGAGCTGTTTTTT. It specifies CATSDYRKNTGELFF.

A few counts support this clonotype. This chain links TRBV12-3 or TRBV12-4 with TRBJ2-3; D might be TRBD2 (5 bases). This CDR3 spans 13 amino acids. V was pared by 7 bases and J by 2 bases, with 10 bases between. CDR3 loop: CASTEDFTDTQYF. The DNA for the CDR3 is TGTGCCAGCACAGAGGACTTCACAGATACGCAGTATTTT.